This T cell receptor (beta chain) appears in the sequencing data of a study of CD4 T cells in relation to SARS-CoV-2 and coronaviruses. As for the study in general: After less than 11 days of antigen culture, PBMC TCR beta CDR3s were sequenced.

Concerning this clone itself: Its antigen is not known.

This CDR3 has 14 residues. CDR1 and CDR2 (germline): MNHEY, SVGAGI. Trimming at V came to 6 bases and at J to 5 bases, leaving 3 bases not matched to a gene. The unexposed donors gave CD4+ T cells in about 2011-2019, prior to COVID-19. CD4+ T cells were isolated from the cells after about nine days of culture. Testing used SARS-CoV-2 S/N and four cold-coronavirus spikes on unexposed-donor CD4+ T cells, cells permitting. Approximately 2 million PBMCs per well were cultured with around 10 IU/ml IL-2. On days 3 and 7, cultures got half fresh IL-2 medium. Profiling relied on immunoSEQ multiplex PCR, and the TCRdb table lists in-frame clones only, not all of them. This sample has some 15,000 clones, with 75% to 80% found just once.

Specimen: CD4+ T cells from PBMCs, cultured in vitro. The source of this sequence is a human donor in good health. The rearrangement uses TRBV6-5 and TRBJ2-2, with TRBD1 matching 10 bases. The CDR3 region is CASRGTGDTGELFF. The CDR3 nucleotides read TGTGCCAGCAGAGGGACAGGGGATACCGGGGAGCTGTTTTTT.